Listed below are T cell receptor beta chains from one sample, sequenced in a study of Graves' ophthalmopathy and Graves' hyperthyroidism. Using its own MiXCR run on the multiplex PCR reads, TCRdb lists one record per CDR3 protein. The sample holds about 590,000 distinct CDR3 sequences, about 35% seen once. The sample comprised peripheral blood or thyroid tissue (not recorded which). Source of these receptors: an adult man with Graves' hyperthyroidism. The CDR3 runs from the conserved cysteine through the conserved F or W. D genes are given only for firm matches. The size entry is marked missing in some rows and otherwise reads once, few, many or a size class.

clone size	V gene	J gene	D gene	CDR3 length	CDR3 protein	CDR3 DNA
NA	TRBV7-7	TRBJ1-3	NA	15	CASSSTGAAGNTIYF	TGTGCTAGCAGCTCCACGGGGGCGGCTGGAAACACCATATATTTT
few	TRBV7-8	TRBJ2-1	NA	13	CASSAGSDNEQFF	TGTGCCAGCAGCGCCGGGTCGGACAATGAGCAGTTCTTC
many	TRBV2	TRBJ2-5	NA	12	CASSDRWETQYF	TGTGCCAGCAGTGACAGATGGGAGACCCAGTACTTC
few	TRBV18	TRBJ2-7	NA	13	CASLDTTDYEQYF	TGTGCCAGCTTGGACACCACCGACTACGAGCAGTACTTC
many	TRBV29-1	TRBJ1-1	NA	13	CSVSRGMNTEAFF	TGCAGCGTTTCCAGGGGAATGAACACTGAAGCTTTCTTT
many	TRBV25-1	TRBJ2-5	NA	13	CASSERQLETQYF	TGTGCCAGCAGTGAAAGACAGCTTGAGACCCAGTACTTC
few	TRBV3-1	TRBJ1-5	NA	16	CASSQGGRGSNQPQHF	TGTGCCAGCAGCCAAGGGGGGCGCGGAAGCAATCAGCCCCAGCATTTT
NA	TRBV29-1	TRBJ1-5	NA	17	CSVIRTSGRTGGETQHF	TGCAGCGTTATACGGACTAGCGGGAGGACGGGTGGGGAGACCCAGCATTTT
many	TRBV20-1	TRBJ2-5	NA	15	CSARDGSGDGETQYF	TGCAGTGCTAGAGATGGGTCGGGAGATGGGGAGACCCAGTACTTC
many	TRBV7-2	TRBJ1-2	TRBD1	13	CASRPGQGGGYTF	TGTGCCAGCAGGCCTGGACAGGGCGGCGGCTACACCTTC
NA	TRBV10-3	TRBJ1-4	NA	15	CAISELYSGNEKLFF	TGTGCCATCAGTGAGTTGTACAGCGGGAATGAAAAACTGTTTTTT
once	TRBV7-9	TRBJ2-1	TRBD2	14	CASSRGLANNEQFF	TGTGCCAGCAGCCGGGGACTAGCCAACAATGAGCAGTTCTTC
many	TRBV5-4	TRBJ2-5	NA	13	CASSLDGQETQYF	TGTGCCAGCAGCTTGGACGGCCAAGAGACCCAGTACTTC